This record covers a single TCR beta chain. Antigen specificity is unknown. The data belong to a study of monozygotic twins with inflammatory bowel disease. Notes on the study in general: Twins with IBD were found to have lower TCRbeta diversity (inverse Simpson) than healthy co-twins. The sharing of clonotypes with others was lower in IBD patients than in healthy twins, especially with disease activity. Separate T cell subtypes could not be resolved from one another.

Looked up from germline, CDR1 is SGHRS and CDR2 is YFSETQ. The CDR3 covers 13 residues. Two rounds of nested PCR, of roughly 17 and 9 cycles, were run on TCRalpha and TCRbeta cDNA. TCRdb reprocessed the 5' RACE reads; each CDR3 protein has one entry and no DNA is given. Seen in this sample are approximately 400,000 distinct CDR3 sequences; the ten most common clones hold 2% to 3%. The specimen was blood. This clonotype originated in a human donor with ulcerative colitis or Crohn's disease, or a healthy co-twin of an affected twin (not recorded which). The rearrangement links TRBV5-1 to TRBJ1-2; the TRBD1 assignment by TCRdb is unverifiable without DNA. The CDR3 protein is CASSPLAGYGYTF.